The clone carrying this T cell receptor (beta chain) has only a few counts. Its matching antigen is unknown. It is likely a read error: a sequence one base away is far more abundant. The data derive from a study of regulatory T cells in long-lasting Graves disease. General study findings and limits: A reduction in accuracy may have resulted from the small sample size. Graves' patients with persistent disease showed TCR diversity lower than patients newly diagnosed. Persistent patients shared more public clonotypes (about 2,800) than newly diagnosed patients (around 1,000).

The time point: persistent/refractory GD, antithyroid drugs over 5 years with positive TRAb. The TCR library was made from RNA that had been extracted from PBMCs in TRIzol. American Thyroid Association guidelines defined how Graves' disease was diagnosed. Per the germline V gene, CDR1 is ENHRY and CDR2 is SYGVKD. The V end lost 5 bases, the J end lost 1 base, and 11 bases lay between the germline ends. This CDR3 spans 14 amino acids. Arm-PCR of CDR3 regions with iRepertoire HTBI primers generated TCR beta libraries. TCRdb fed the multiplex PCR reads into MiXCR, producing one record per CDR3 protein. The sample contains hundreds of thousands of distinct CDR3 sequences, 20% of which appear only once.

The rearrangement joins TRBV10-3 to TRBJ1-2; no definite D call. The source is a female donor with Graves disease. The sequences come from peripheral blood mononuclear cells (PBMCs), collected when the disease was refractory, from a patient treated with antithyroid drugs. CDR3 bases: TGTGCCATCAGTTACGCGGACGGTAACTATGGCTACACCTTC. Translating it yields CAISYADGNYGYTF.